Shown below are 4 T cell receptor beta chains from a single sample sequenced in a study of OX40 agonist ivuxolimab in advanced cancers. The table came from immunoSEQ multiplex PCR; TCRdb's copy has only in-frame clones and leaves some out. Among about 64,000 clones listed, 70% to 90% were seen once. Sequenced material: CD4+ or CD8+ T cells sorted from blood, taken in a trial of the OX40 agonist ivuxolimab. The source is an adult with an advanced solid tumor such as melanoma, head and neck, liver or kidney cancer.

The chain uses TRBV6-1 and TRBJ1-6; 7 bases map to TRBD1. The germline V gene has CDR1 MNHNS and CDR2 SASEGT. The length of the CDR3 is 15 residues. V lost 8 bases to trimming and J lost 5 bases; unmatched junction nucleotides: 9. The CDR3 DNA reads TGTGCCAGCCGCCGACCGGGACAGAATAATTCACCCCTCCACTTT. Amino acids: CASRRPGQNNSPLHF.

CDR3 sequence: CASSLGDRGYGYTF. CDR3 DNA sequence: TGCGCCAGCAGCCTGGGCGACAGGGGCTATGGCTACACCTTC. V usage is TRBV5-1 and J usage is TRBJ1-2; TRBD1 agrees at 8 bases. V lost 4 bases, J lost 4 bases, and 6 bases stayed unmatched. Germline V lookup: CDR1 SGHRS, CDR2 YFSETQ. CDR3 size: 14 residues.

The chain links TRBV5-1 to TRBJ2-5; no definite D call. The CDR3 has 12 amino acids. The V gene lost 1 base and the J gene lost 1 base, with 2 bases spanning the gap. Per the germline V gene, CDR1 is SGHRS and CDR2 is YFSETQ. Written as DNA, the CDR3 is TGCGCCAGCAGCTTGCCCCAAGAGACCCAGTACTTC. Amino acid sequence: CASSLPQETQYF. The variable domain in full, completed from reference TRBV5-1 and TRBJ2-5, reads KAGVTQTPRYLIKTRGQQVTLSCSPISGHRSVSWYQQTPGQGLQFLFEYFSETQRNKGNFPGRFSGRQFSNSRSEMNVSTLELGDSALYLCASSLPQETQYFGPGTRLLVL.

This clone occurred a few times. The V and J genes are TRBV20-1 and TRBJ2-7, with D uncertain. The germline V gene has CDR1 DFQATT and CDR2 SNEGSKA (reference sequence). This CDR3 spans 11 amino acids. The ends were cut back, 4 bases at V and 3 bases at J, with 7 bases in the middle. The CDR3 loop is CSATGFYEQYF. The CDR3 bases are TGCAGTGCTACCGGGTTCTACGAGCAGTACTTC.